This T cell receptor beta chain was profiled in a study of CD8+CD57+ T cells in acquired aplastic anemia. Whole-study findings and limits: There were over 25 CD8+ CDR3 sequences that occurred in both patients and controls.

TCR beta VDJ and CDR3 profiles were obtained from a genomic DNA template. TCRdb called the reads again in MiXCR, with one record for every CDR3 protein. In the table there are some 240,000 distinct CDR3 sequences, 34% of which are singletons. There are 15 residues in the CDR3. Germline loops: CDR1 SGHTA, CDR2 FQGNSA. Trimming at V came to 2 bases and at J to 4 bases, leaving 5 bases not matched to a gene. This clonotype has at least ten counts. The antigen remains unidentified. The chain recombines TRBV7-2 with TRBJ2-3, with 8 bases aligning to TRBD2. The sample comprised sorted CD4+, CD8+, or CD8+CD57+ T cells (not recorded which) from PBMCs. The source of this sequence is a human donor in good health, serving as a control. CDR3: CASSLSSGGADTQYF. DNA of the CDR3: TGTGCCAGCAGCTTATCAAGCGGGGGAGCAGATACGCAGTATTTT.